This TCR beta chain was observed in a study of shared clonotypes between healthy human individuals. CD45RO-negative, CCR7-selected cells formed the naive CD8 fraction, which excluded terminally differentiated effector memory CD45RA+ cells. Healthy adults negative for HIV, lacking recent acute infections or vaccinations, served as donors. There are 13 residues in the CDR3. Trimming pared 1 base from V and 3 bases from J, leaving 7 bases between. Per germline, CDR1 MNHNS and CDR2 SASEGT. Notes on this clone: Its cognate antigen is unknown.

Source study methods: ImmunoSEQ output lacked quality scores and full-length reads, limiting matched filtering. Here immunoSEQ multiplex PCR was the method, and the copy in TCRdb shows in-frame clones only, minus some. V and J calls and clone size are copied from that table; D and trimming were computed from the DNA. The sample consists of 600,000 or so clones, around 95% of them appearing once. Whole-study findings and limits: Clonotype sharing levels among donors were expected to vary with sequencing depth. Generally, estimated richness proved larger in naive subsets than it did in memory subsets.

The sequencing sample was made of naive CD8+ T cells sorted from blood. The TCR sequence derives from a woman in her twenties or thirties in good health. The chain uses TRBV6-1 and TRBJ2-7; D gene ambiguous. This CDR3 is CASSEGVFYEQYF. CDR3 nucleotides: TGTGCCAGCAGTGAAGGGGTCTTCTACGAGCAGTACTTC.